This TCR beta chain emerged from a study of cytomegalovirus exposure and HLA in healthy donors (dated by TCRdb to the late 2010s). About the investigation overall: An earlier analysis of approximately 590 of the donors reported approximately 290 Gb of sequence data and 117 million unique TCR beta sequences from roughly 180 million T cells. Approximately 310 gigabases of sequencing data and 70 million to 85 million unique TCR sequences were included in an early release covering about 700 HLA-typed donors. The genetic ancestry cluster associated with self-reported Caucasian donors included about 81% of the 350 to 500 genotyped donors. The aim of the study was to test whether cataloging public T cell receptors could identify signatures of past pathogen exposure. The T cell repertoires of 700 or so subjects were profiled by immunosequencing and related to cytomegalovirus serostatus. Along with the approximately 650-subject first cohort, a separate validation cohort of approximately 110 different subjects was used. High-throughput TCR immunosequencing, statistical association of individual TCRs with disease status, and machine learning were combined to predict cytomegalovirus infection status. A later analysis re-analyzed previously published TCR beta repertoires from about 600 donors and added high-resolution HLA genotyping to study TCR occurrence patterns. In the later analysis, no new phenotypic data were used to find candidate immune exposures; instead, reliance was placed on TCR beta sequences and their occurrence across donors. An earlier analysis of 587 of the donors used high-throughput TCR beta sequencing to judge whether each TCR beta V gene segment behaved as functional or pseudogenic. Donor age, sex, ethnicity and CMV serostatus were compiled alongside the repertoire data. A later genetic analysis used genome-wide SNP genotypes for about 60% of the roughly 670 donors, treating that subset as a discovery cohort. Every repertoire in the discovery cohort had been generated on one and the same sequencing platform. Class I and class II HLA loci were covered by the typing at four-digit resolution. Typing coverage varied by locus: 629-630 donors for A, B, C, DRB1 and DQB1; roughly 520 for DQA1; approximately 610 for DPA1; 450 to 480 for DPB1. About five DR-DQ haplotypes were treated as single units for association and clustering because of strong linkage in the cohort. On average, roughly 250,000 unique TCR beta nucleotide sequences were sequenced per donor among a few hundred genotyped donors of the cohort, with roughly 18% of those sequences being non-productive.

Findings and caveats that apply to the study as a whole: Immune exposure information for the cohort was limited to CMV serostatus. Only TCR beta chains were sequenced in this cohort, and the absence of alpha or paired-chain data limited detectable features. The sequencing pipeline was judged likely to have produced a cluster of highly shared sequence variants as a technical artifact. In a later genetic analysis, fewer N-insertions in productive TCRs were reported among donors in an Asian-associated ancestry cluster than the approximately 670-donor mean. The 87-base-pair reads could not distinguish some IMGT-functional V segments, including TRBV6-2 and TRBV6-3, so those segments were excluded. According to the authors, the approach could potentially be generalized to other disease states and immunological phenotypes. A later analysis found that HLA-associated TCR beta chains were more clonally expanded and had lower generation probabilities than equally common non-associated chains. Because some donors lacked HLA typing at each locus, the association tests relied only on the typed subset. Three of the identified cytomegalovirus-associated TCR beta chains were confirmed in vitro to be specific for cytomegalovirus antigens. Linkage disequilibrium might explain the correlated functional status among segregating V segments, but an unknown experimental factor could not be ruled out. V-gene and J-gene trimming of TCR beta chains was associated with a missense DCLRE1C variant in a later genetic analysis, and the association was replicated in an independent cohort. At a false discovery rate of 0.05, a later analysis linked 16,000 or so TCR beta sequences to specific HLA alleles. In a later analysis, TCR association rates were found to vary across HLA loci, with the most associated TCRs seen for DRB1 alleles and the fewest for HLA-C alleles. Most CMV-associated TCR beta chains appeared to be HLA-restricted in a later analysis, and the HLA associations seemed to be driven largely by CMV exposure. Across donors, most TCR sequences were observed very rarely, whereas some public TCRs were present in many individuals. Roughly uniform sequencing depth across donors was assumed in presence/absence analyses, although this assumption may not hold. A further reported finding was that TCR beta sequences accurately predicted the HLA-A and HLA-B alleles for most subjects in the first cohort. In both the original and validation cohorts, the classifier was reported to diagnose cytomegalovirus status with high specificity and sensitivity. Because counts were too low, roughly 17 rarely observed V segments, including chromosome 9 orphons, were left out of the earlier analysis of approximately 500 of the donors. When HLA alleles, especially DR and DQ, strongly co-occurred, attributing TCR associations to individual alleles was difficult. In an earlier analysis of more than 450 of the donors, most TCR beta V segments were observed in productive rearrangements about 87% or about 30% of the time, broadly matching IMGT annotations. A total of 150 or so TCR beta chains were listed by the study as associated with cytomegalovirus. Several of the top co-occurrence clusters appeared to be linked to parvovirus B19, influenza, CMV and Epstein-Barr virus, according to a later analysis.

In total, just over 650 healthy bone marrow donors made up the cohort. At the time of sampling, every cohort member was nominally healthy, though immune exposures that went unrecorded were likely present. The donor was CMV seronegative and was included in the group of about 400 seronegative cohort members. A peripheral blood sample was provided by each donor, and peripheral blood mononuclear cells were used for TCR beta sequencing. Genomic DNA extraction from the blood cell samples was performed with the Qiagen DNeasy Blood Extraction Kit. The protocol used for the library was the immunoSEQ multiplex PCR assay. A mixture of 60 forward primers for TCR Vbeta segments and 13 reverse primers for TCR Jbeta segments was used in the multiplex PCR. The CDR3 region of rearranged TCR beta genes was amplified from genomic DNA with a multiplex PCR assay. The Illumina HiSeq System was used to sequence the amplified TCR beta libraries as 87-base-pair reads. As for the authors' bioinformatics: Across the roughly 600 repertoires, a later analysis counted tens of millions of unique TCR beta chains, roughly 11 million of which were shared by at least two donors. To remove PCR and sequencing errors, raw reads were error-corrected and collapsed into unique sequences using a nearest-neighbor algorithm that merged closely related sequences. Alignment of CDR3 sequences to IMGT reference sequences was used to assign V, D and J gene segments. For a sequence to be retained, a match of at least six nucleotides was required to both a V gene segment and a J gene segment. A rearrangement counted as productive if the CDR3 had no stop codons and remained in frame with V and J, and every other rearrangement counted as non-productive. Following IMGT convention, CDR3 was defined as the stretch from the second conserved V-encoded cysteine up to the conserved J-encoded phenylalanine. In an earlier analysis of around 570 of the donors, sequences lacking an unambiguous match to a single V gene segment were excluded. In an earlier analysis of a few hundred of the donors, V segments were called functional above 56.7% productive rearrangements and were called segregating when the between-donor standard deviation exceeded 5%. A statistical classification framework was built to diagnose cytomegalovirus status from the catalog of TCR beta chain sequences. In a later analysis, TCR nucleotide sequences were compared against IMGT/GENE-DB human TR gene sequences so that V and J genes could be assigned. Using the TCRdist pipeline, a later analysis assigned CDR3 sequences along with most-parsimonious VDJ recombination scenarios. A later analysis defined each TCR beta chain by its CDR3 amino acid sequence plus V-gene family, and excluded reads lacking a unique V-gene family. A later analysis removed several hundred highly shared, low-generation-probability nucleotide sequences to deal with suspected cross-contamination and a sequencing artifact. A later analysis calculated a clonal expansion index for each public chain from normalized within-repertoire ranks of inferred template counts. Generation probabilities in a later analysis came from a VDJ recombination model fitted to out-of-frame rearrangements, and those results were checked against IGoR. In a later analysis, TCR-TCR, TCR-HLA and TCR-CMV co-occurrence was scored with hypergeometric tests, and a repertoire-size bias correction was applied to TCR pairs. In a later analysis, false discovery rates were estimated by permuting HLA or CMV assignments 20 times. A later analysis grouped co-occurring TCRs with DBSCAN, adding TCRdist sequence similarity when clustering within HLA-allele-positive subsets. For co-occurrence clustering, repertoires with fewer than 30,000 or more than 120,000 public chains were excluded, along with a handful of repertoires with anomalous nucleotide sharing. As stored in TCRdb, this immuneACCESS dataset retains in-frame rearrangements with V and J assigned. A fraction of the clones does not appear; measured against another copy, unresolved V genes explain less than half of the discrepancy, and the remainder lacks a known reason. V, J and clone size derive from that table, while D and trimming were established from the DNA sequence. This sample is represented by approximately 150,000 clones; about 80% of them were singletons. The top ten constitute 1.3% of the sample.

CDR1 and CDR2 were assigned from the germline V gene as SGHTA and FQGTGA. From the cysteine up to the phenylalanine, the CDR3 has a length of 16 residues. Only the CDR3 part of the read is kept: 48 bases, read in frame from the first base. Trimming accounts for 5 bases at V and 4 bases at J, while the number of junction bases matched to no gene is 9. Details on this clone: It lacks a known antigen. No per-base quality is available; no much larger clone lies one base away.

The sequence links TRBV7-3 to TRBJ2-1, with 9 junctional bases fitting TRBD2. Sequencing was done on a sample of PBMCs. This receptor was obtained from a woman aged 45-59 years in good health and CMV-seronegative. The nucleotide sequence is given as TGTGCCAGCAGCCCTCTAGCGGGACCGGAGTACAATGAGCAGTTCTTC. Its amino acids are CASSPLAGPEYNEQFF.